The 6 T cell receptor beta chains given below trace back to one sample, sequenced in a study of blood T cell repertoires in COVID-19. TCRdb keeps only in-frame clones here, not all; method: immunoSEQ multiplex PCR. This sample yields 95,000 to 150,000 clones, of which nearly 90% are seen a single time; 3.8% belongs to the top ten. Sequenced sample: peripheral blood. The source of these receptors is a woman in her fifties or sixties with COVID-19, enrolled during active disease.

The chain carries TRBV10-3 and TRBJ2-1; 11 bases line up with TRBD2. The CDR3 runs 16 residues. Germline trimming cut 6 bases from V and 3 bases from J; bases unmatched to any gene: 7. CDR1 is ENHRY, CDR2 SYGVKD, per germline. For the CDR3, the DNA is TGTGCCATCAGACCAAATAGCGGGGGGGACTACAATGAGCAGTTCTTC. It yields the protein CAIRPNSGGDYNEQFF.

This clone was counted between two and nine times. The chain recombines TRBV7-9 with TRBJ1-1, with 7 bases matching TRBD1. V lost 0 bases, J lost 0 bases, and 1 base stayed unmatched. The germline CDR1 and CDR2 sequences are SEHNR and FQNEAQ (reference sequence). The CDR3 length is 15 residues. The CDR3 protein is CASSLAQGVNTEAFF. The CDR3 DNA sequence: TGTGCCAGCAGCTTAGCTCAGGGGGTGAACACTGAAGCTTTCTTT.

This chain links TRBV27 with TRBJ2-2; 8 bases match TRBD1. V lost 2 bases, J lost 8 bases, and 7 bases stayed unmatched. Germline V lookup: CDR1 MNHEY, CDR2 SMNVEV (reference sequence). This CDR3 region has 15 residues. CDR3 DNA: TGTGCCAGCAGTTTAAAGGACAGGGATGCTGGGGAGCTGTTTTTT. Protein: CASSLKDRDAGELFF.

This clone was found once. The chain combines TRBV3-1 (or the pseudogene TRBV3-2) with TRBJ1-2, with D unresolved. The CDR3 runs 15 residues. Germline V CDR1 and CDR2: LGHDT, YNNKEL (reference sequence). V was pared by 1 base and J by 0 bases, with 9 bases between. CDR3 loop: CASSQAQISNYGYTF. DNA for the CDR3: TGTGCCAGCAGCCAAGCACAAATATCTAACTATGGCTACACCTTC.

This chain joins TRBV18 and TRBJ1-5; 9 bases agree with TRBD1. CDR1 and CDR2 (germline): KGHSH, LQKENI. The CDR3 is 21 amino acids. J lost 1 base, V lost 4 bases, and 20 bases had no gene match. The DNA of the CDR3 is TGTGCCAGCTCACTTTCGAATATCGACAGGGGGAGGATGGAAAGCAATCAGCCCCAGCATTTT. Protein product: CASSLSNIDRGRMESNQPQHF.

The gene calls are TRBV25-1 and TRBJ2-7, with D unclear. Trimming left V 6 bases short and J 6 bases short, with 15 bases between. The V gene's germline CDR1 is MGHDK and CDR2 SYGVNS. The CDR3 runs 13 residues. In DNA form, the CDR3 reads TGTGCCAGCAGACGAAATACGGGTTTCGAGCAGTACTTC. Its translation is CASRRNTGFEQYF.